The 29 T cell receptor beta chains below were found in one sample sequenced in a study of response to subunit inactivated influenza vaccine. TCRdb ran MiXCR on the RT-PCR reads and lists one entry per CDR3 protein. The sample lists about 520,000 distinct CDR3 sequences, 25% seen once, with over 1.5% in the top ten. This sample comprised CD4+ T cells sorted from PBMCs, obtained roughly 5 days after vaccination. Receptors originate from a man between 45 and 60 years old who received an inactivated influenza vaccine.

V and J are TRBV24-1 and TRBJ2-1; D possibly matches TRBD1 or TRBD2 (6 bases each). From germline, CDR1 is KGHDR and CDR2 SFDVKD. V lost 1 base and J lost 10, with 10 bases in between. CDR3 length: 13 amino acids. The CDR3 spells CATSDFGGLEQFF. As DNA, the CDR3 is TGTGCCACCAGTGATTTCGGGGGCCTGGAGCAGTTCTTC.

There are a few counts of this clonotype. CDR3 coding DNA: TGTGCCAGCAGCCAAGATCGGGGACAGTTTTACAATGAGCAGTTCTTC. This sequence encodes CASSQDRGQFYNEQFF. The chain joins TRBV14 to TRBJ2-1, with TRBD1 identical over 7 bases. V lost 0 bases, J lost 4 bases, and 6 bases stayed unmatched. This CDR3 is built from 16 residues. Germline V lookup: CDR1 SGHDN, CDR2 FVKESK.

This clonotype turned up a few times. The chain combines TRBV12-3 or TRBV12-4 with TRBJ2-1; 10 bases are shared with TRBD2. The CDR3 has 17 amino acids. J lost 1 base, V lost 3 bases, and 6 bases had no gene match. Written as DNA, the CDR3 is TGTGCCAGCAGTTTGGGGAGTAGCGGGGGGTCCTACAATGAGCAGTTCTTC. Its protein is CASSLGSSGGSYNEQFF.

This clonotype was seen only a few times. The rearrangement joins TRBV5-1 to TRBJ2-2; D perhaps matches TRBD1 (5 bases). The CDR3 is made up of 15 amino acids. Per the germline V gene, CDR1 is SGHRS and CDR2 is YFSETQ. The V gene lost 4 bases and the J gene lost 2 bases, with 12 bases spanning the gap. CDR3 sequence reads: CASSLETVNTGELFF. Written as DNA, the CDR3 is TGCGCCAGCAGCCTAGAGACAGTAAACACCGGGGAGCTGTTTTTT.

The chain carries TRBV19 and TRBJ2-1; D gene ambiguous. CDR1 is LNHDA, CDR2 SQIVND, per germline (reference sequence). The CDR3 covers 13 residues. Trimming took 7 bases from V and 6 from J, leaving 13 bases between them. CDR3: CASNKRTGNEQFF. CDR3 sequence (DNA): TGTGCCAGTAATAAGAGGACGGGCAATGAGCAGTTCTTC. Full variable domain (missing parts from reference TRBV19 and TRBJ2-1): DGGITQSPKYLFRKEGQNVTLSCEQNLNHDAMYWYRQDPGQGLRLIYYSQIVNDFQKGDIAEGYSVSREKKESFPLTVTSAQKNPTAFYLCASNKRTGNEQFFGPGTRLTVL.

The chain couples TRBV5-1 to TRBJ2-7; the D gene is possibly TRBD1 (6 bases). The V end was cut by 4 bases, the J end by 7 bases, with 15 bases between. Germline V gene lookup returns CDR1 SGHRS and CDR2 YFSETQ. This CDR3 comprises 13 residues. CDR3 residues: CASSKLQGREQYF. In nucleotides, the CDR3 is TGCGCCAGCAGCAAATTACAGGGTCGAGAGCAGTACTTC.

The sample holds a few counts of this clonotype. The genes are TRBV29-1 and TRBJ2-1; a possible D gene is TRBD1 (5 bases). The CDR3 consists of 12 residues. Germline V gene data show CDR1 as SQVTM and CDR2 as ANQGSEA. V dropped 2 bases and J dropped 6 bases, with 8 bases sitting between them. CDR3 protein: CSVEPRVNEQFF. CDR3 coding DNA: TGCAGCGTTGAACCCAGGGTCAATGAGCAGTTCTTC.

This clonotype was seen at least ten times. The V and J genes are TRBV20-1 and TRBJ2-2, with D uncertain. This CDR3 has 14 amino acids. Germline-derived CDR1 and CDR2 are DFQATT and SNEGSKA (reference sequence). The germline V and J ends were trimmed by 5 bases and 1 base, with 11 bases remaining between them. CDR3 DNA sequence: TGCAGTGCTCGAAGGACCGGGAACACCGGGGAGCTGTTTTTT. It specifies CSARRTGNTGELFF.

The DNA for the CDR3 is TGTGCCACCAGCAGGTCCACAGATACGCAGTATTTT. This gives the protein CATSRSTDTQYF. The chain combines TRBV15 with TRBJ2-3; D remains unclear. Trimming cost V 3 bases and J 2 bases, with 3 bases left between them. The CDR3 totals 12 residues. From germline, CDR1 is LNHNV and CDR2 YYDKDF (reference sequence).

This clonotype has more than one count but fewer than ten. The gene calls are TRBV20-1 and TRBJ2-7; tentative D call: TRBD2 (5 bases). Trimming took 0 bases from V and 6 from J, leaving 9 bases between them. CDR1 is DFQATT, CDR2 SNEGSKA, per germline (reference sequence). CDR3 length: 12 amino acids. Here the CDR3 DNA reads TGCAGTGCTAGAGATCTAGCATCCGAGCAGTACTTC. It is translated as CSARDLASEQYF.

V is TRBV10-1 and J is TRBJ2-2, with D possibly matching TRBD2 (6 bases). The germline V gene encodes CDR1 WNHNN and CDR2 SYGVQD (reference sequence). The length of the CDR3 is 13 residues. V lost 0 bases, J lost 7 bases, and 6 bases lay in between. The CDR3 here is CASSESRGGELFF. The CDR3 bases are TGCGCCAGCAGTGAGTCGCGGGGCGGGGAGCTGTTTTTT.

This clonotype was counted between two and nine times. The chain links TRBV20-1 to TRBJ2-4; D gene unclear. V gave up 5 bases and J gave up 0 bases, with 14 bases separating them. Germline values: CDR1 DFQATT, CDR2 SNEGSKA (reference sequence). The CDR3 has 15 amino acids. CDR3 in amino acids: CSAYPGGLAKNIQYF. The DNA of the CDR3 is TGCAGTGCTTATCCAGGTGGTCTAGCCAAAAACATTCAGTACTTC.

The V call is TRBV4-2, the J call TRBJ2-3, with D perhaps matching TRBD1 or TRBD2 (5 bases each). The CDR3 sequence is 17 residues long. Germline-derived CDR1 and CDR2 are LGHNA and YNFKEQ. Deletions cut 0 bases from V and 3 bases from J, with 16 bases between. The CDR3 DNA is TGTGCCAGCAGCCAAGAAGCCCGGGGCGTTCGTACAGATACGCAGTATTTT. It encodes CASSQEARGVRTDTQYF.

The genes are TRBV5-5 and TRBJ1-6; D remains ambiguous. Trimming cost V 1 base and J 7 bases, with 6 bases left between them. This CDR3 is 13 amino acids long. Germline CDR1 SGHKS, CDR2 YYEKEE (reference sequence). The CDR3 sequence: CASSLSTNSPLHF. In DNA form, the CDR3 reads TGTGCCAGCAGCTTGTCCACCAATTCACCCCTCCACTTT.

This clonotype was counted only a few times. The chain employs TRBV6-6 and TRBJ1-5, with D unclear. This CDR3 spans 13 amino acids. The germline V gene encodes CDR1 MNHNY and CDR2 SVGAGI (reference sequence). Trimming left V 1 base short and J 4 bases short, with 5 bases between. CDR3 sequence reads: CASSYLDNQPQHF. CDR3 coding DNA: TGTGCCAGCAGTTACTTGGATAATCAGCCCCAGCATTTT.

This clonotype was found many times. CDR3 coding DNA: TGTGCCAGCAGTTTAGTGGACGAGCAGTACTTC. Its translation is CASSLVDEQYF. This sequence joins TRBV12-3 or TRBV12-4 and TRBJ2-7; D call uncertain. The CDR3 spans 11 residues. With 1 base removed from V and 5 bases from J, the gap between germline ends came to 3 bases.

CDR3 region: CASSLADLAADTQYF. CDR3 in DNA: TGTGCCAGCAGCTTGGCCGATTTAGCCGCAGATACGCAGTATTTT. The V gene is TRBV5-6, the J gene TRBJ2-3; D is unclear. Deletions cut 0 bases from V and 4 bases from J, with 12 bases between. This CDR3 region has 15 residues. Looked up from germline, CDR1 is SGHDT and CDR2 is YYEEEE.

This clonotype was recorded a few times. J is TRBJ2-5 and V is TRBV11-2; 8 bases match TRBD2. The CDR3 covers 17 residues. The J segment lost 5 bases and the V segment lost 1 base, leaving 12 bases of the junction unmatched. Looked up from germline, CDR1 is SGHAT and CDR2 is FQNNGV. The CDR3, as DNA: TGTGCCAGCAGCTTAGCCCAAGGACTAGCCCGCCGGGAGACCCAGTACTTC. It encodes CASSLAQGLARRETQYF.

This chain uses TRBV9 with TRBJ2-7, with no clear D. Germline CDR1 reads SGDLS; CDR2 reads YYNGEE. The CDR3 is 13 amino acids. Trimming stripped 0 bases from V and 6 bases from J, with 10 bases between. The CDR3: CASSVVLGGEQYF. The CDR3 DNA reads as TGTGCCAGCAGCGTAGTTCTGGGCGGCGAGCAGTACTTC.

CDR3 protein: CSASRNSGHRYSNQPQHF. In DNA, the CDR3 is TGCAGTGCTAGCCGAAATTCGGGACACAGATATAGCAATCAGCCCCAGCATTTT. The rearrangement uses TRBV20-1 and TRBJ1-5; possible D gene TRBD1, 6 bases. Between the trimmed V and J ends, which lost 3 bases and 0 bases, there was a span of 21 bases. The CDR3 runs 18 residues. CDR1 and CDR2 from the germline V gene are DFQATT and SNEGSKA (reference sequence).

Only a few counts were recorded for this clonotype. This chain connects TRBV29-1 to TRBJ2-3; D not certain. Germline V lookup: CDR1 SQVTM, CDR2 ANQGSEA. There are 12 residues in the CDR3. The CDR3, as DNA: TGCTCAGGTCGGGTCTACACAGATACGCAGTATTTT. Its protein is CSGRVYTDTQYF.

This clonotype occurred a few times. The chain joins TRBV9 to TRBJ1-3; a weak D match, TRBD1 (5 bases). The germline CDR1 and CDR2 sequences are SGDLS and YYNGEE. This CDR3 spans 16 amino acids. V lost 0 bases to trimming and J lost 0 bases, with 10 bases between them. For the CDR3, the DNA is TGTGCCAGCAGCGTAGCTACTGGGACCTCTGGAAACACCATATATTTT. Translated, it gives CASSVATGTSGNTIYF.

The J gene is TRBJ1-5, the V gene TRBV7-7, with a tentative D call TRBD1 (5 bases). The CDR3 runs 15 residues. V dropped 8 bases and J dropped 2 bases, with 16 bases sitting between them. Germline CDR1 and CDR2: SSHAT and FNYEAQ (reference sequence). The CDR3 nucleotides read TGTGCCAGCGCCCAGGGAGGGGCTGGCAATCAGCCCCAGCATTTT. Its protein is CASAQGGAGNQPQHF.

The chain has TRBV7-2 and TRBJ2-5; the D gene is possibly TRBD1 (5 bases). The germline V and J ends were trimmed by 2 bases and 1 base, with 11 bases remaining between them. CDR3 length: 15 amino acids. From germline, CDR1 is SGHTA and CDR2 FQGNSA. The CDR3 nucleotides read TGTGCCAGCAGCTTATCAAGGGGCCCCCAAGAGACCCAGTACTTC. Amino acid sequence: CASSLSRGPQETQYF.

This clonotype was observed many times. V usage is TRBV12-3 or TRBV12-4 and J usage is TRBJ2-1, with D perhaps TRBD2 (6 bases). CDR3 length: 11 amino acids. V was pared by 5 bases and J by 10 bases, with 9 bases between. CDR3 bases: TGTGCCAGCAGTCCAGGGAGGGAGCAGTTCTTC. Protein: CASSPGREQFF.

The gene calls are TRBV6-5 and TRBJ2-7; 11 bases fit TRBD2. Trimming cost V 0 bases and J 3 bases; bases outside gene matches: 13. Germline V gives CDR1 MNHEY, CDR2 SVGAGI. CDR3 length: 19 residues. CDR3 bases: TGTGCCAGCAGTTACTCGCCAACTAGCGGGAGAGGGTCACTCTACGAGCAGTACTTC. This encodes CASSYSPTSGRGSLYEQYF.

This sequence joins TRBV27 and TRBJ1-5, with 9 bases identical to TRBD1. Trimming at V came to 8 bases and at J to 6 bases, leaving 2 bases not matched to a gene. CDR3 length: 12 residues. CDR1 is MNHEY, CDR2 SMNVEV, per germline (reference sequence). DNA for the CDR3: TGTGCCAGCGGGACAGGGTTTCAGCCCCAGCATTTT. Its translation: CASGTGFQPQHF.

The chain links TRBV20-1 to TRBJ1-4, with D uncertain. V was clipped by 1 base and J by 8 bases, with 8 bases between them. The CDR3 is made up of 12 amino acids. Germline loops: CDR1 DFQATT, CDR2 SNEGSKA (reference sequence). CDR3 region: CSARGAVEKLFF. CDR3 sequence (DNA): TGCAGTGCTAGAGGGGCAGTCGAAAAACTGTTTTTT.

The genes are TRBV28 and TRBJ2-7; maybe TRBD2 (5 bases). The CDR3 sequence is 12 residues long. With 10 bases removed from V and 3 bases from J, the gap between germline ends came to 13 bases. CDR1 and CDR2 from the germline V gene are MDHEN and SYDVKM. This CDR3 reads CAIAGVFYEQYF. CDR3 in DNA: TGTGCCATCGCCGGGGTTTTCTACGAGCAGTACTTC. Looking up the rest from reference TRBV28 and TRBJ2-7 gives the full variable domain: DVKVTQSSRYLVKRTGEKVFLECVQDMDHENMFWYRQDPGLGLRLIYFSYDVKMKEKGDIPEGYSVSREKKERFSLILESASTNQTSMYLCAIAGVFYEQYFGPGTRLTVT.